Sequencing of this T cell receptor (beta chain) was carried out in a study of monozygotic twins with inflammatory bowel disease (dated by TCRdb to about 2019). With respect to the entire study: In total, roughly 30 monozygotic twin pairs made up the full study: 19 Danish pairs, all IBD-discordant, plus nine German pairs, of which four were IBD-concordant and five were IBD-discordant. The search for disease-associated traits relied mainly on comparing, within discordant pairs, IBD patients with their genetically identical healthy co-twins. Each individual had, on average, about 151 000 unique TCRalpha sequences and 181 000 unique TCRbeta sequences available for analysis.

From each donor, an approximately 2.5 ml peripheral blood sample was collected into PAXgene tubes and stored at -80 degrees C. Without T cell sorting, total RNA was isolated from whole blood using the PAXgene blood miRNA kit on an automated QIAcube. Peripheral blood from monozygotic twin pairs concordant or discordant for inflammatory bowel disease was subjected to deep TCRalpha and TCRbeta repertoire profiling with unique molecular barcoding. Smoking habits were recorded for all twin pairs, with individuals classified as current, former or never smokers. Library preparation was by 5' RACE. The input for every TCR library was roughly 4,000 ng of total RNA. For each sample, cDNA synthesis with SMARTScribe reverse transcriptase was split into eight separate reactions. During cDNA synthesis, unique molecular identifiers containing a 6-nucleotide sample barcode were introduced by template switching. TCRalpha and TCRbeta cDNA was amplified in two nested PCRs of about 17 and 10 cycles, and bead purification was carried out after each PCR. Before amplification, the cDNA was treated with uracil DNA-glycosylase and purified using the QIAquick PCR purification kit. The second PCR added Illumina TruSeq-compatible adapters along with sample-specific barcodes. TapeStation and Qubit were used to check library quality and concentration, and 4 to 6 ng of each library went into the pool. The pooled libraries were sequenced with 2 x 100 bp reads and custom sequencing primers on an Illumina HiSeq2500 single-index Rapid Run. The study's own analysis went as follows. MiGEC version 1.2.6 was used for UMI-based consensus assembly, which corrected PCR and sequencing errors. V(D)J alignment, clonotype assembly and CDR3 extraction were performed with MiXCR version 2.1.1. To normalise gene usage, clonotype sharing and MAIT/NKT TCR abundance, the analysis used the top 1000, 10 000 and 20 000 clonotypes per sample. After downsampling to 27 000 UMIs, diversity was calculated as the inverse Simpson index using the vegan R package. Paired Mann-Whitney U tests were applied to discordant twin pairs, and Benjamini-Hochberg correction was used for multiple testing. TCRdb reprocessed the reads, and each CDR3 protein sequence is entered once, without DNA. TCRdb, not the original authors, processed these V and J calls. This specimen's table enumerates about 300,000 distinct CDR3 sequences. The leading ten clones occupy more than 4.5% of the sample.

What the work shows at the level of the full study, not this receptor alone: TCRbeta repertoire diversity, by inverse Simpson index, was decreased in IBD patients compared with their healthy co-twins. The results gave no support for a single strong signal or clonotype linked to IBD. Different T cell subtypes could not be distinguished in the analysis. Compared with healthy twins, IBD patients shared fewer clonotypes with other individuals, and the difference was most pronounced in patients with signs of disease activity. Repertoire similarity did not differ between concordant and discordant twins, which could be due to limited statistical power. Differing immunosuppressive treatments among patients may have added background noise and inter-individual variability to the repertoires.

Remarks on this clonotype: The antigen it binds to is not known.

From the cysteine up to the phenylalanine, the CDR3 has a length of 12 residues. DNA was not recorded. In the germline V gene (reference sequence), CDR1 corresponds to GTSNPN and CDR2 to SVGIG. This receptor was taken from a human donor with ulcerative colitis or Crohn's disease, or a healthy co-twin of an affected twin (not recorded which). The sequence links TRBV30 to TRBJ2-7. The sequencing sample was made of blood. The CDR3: CAWSGIALEQYF.